One sample yielded the 8 T cell receptor beta chains listed below, sequenced in a study of T cells in localized non-small cell lung cancer. Assay: immunoSEQ multiplex PCR; the TCRdb copy retains only in-frame clones and omits some. The table shows over 40,000 clones, with roughly 86% occurring only once. This sample comprised peripheral blood, obtained before any cancer treatment. Receptors were obtained from a woman aged 18-49 years with stage III lung adenocarcinoma.

This clone was counted between two and nine times. The rearrangement links TRBV5-1 to TRBJ1-1; TRBD1 is a possible D gene (5 bases). The V gene lost 4 bases and the J gene lost 5 bases, with 15 bases spanning the gap. This CDR3 region has 14 residues. Germline CDR1 and CDR2: SGHRS and YFSETQ. The chain's CDR3 is CASSPWEGWTEAFF. The CDR3 DNA sequence: TGCGCCAGCAGCCCATGGGAGGGGTGGACTGAAGCTTTCTTT.

V gene TRBV5-1 combines with J gene TRBJ1-4; D is unclear. The CDR3 has 14 residues. V dropped 4 bases and J dropped 12 bases, with 19 bases sitting between them. Germline V gene sequence: CDR1 SGHRS, CDR2 YFSETQ. The CDR3 here is CASSLYSSSEQLFF. The CDR3 nucleotides are TGCGCCAGCAGCCTGTACAGTTCGAGCGAACAACTGTTTTTT.

V and J are TRBV7-2 and TRBJ2-7; TRBD1 matches at 11 bases. The CDR3 has 16 amino acids. Trimming at V came to 2 bases and at J to 3 bases, leaving 6 bases not matched to a gene. Per germline, CDR1 SGHTA and CDR2 FQGNSA. The CDR3 region is CASSLFGGTGGYEQYF. The CDR3 DNA reads TGTGCCAGCAGCTTATTCGGAGGGACAGGGGGCTACGAGCAGTACTTC.

This clone has only one observation. This rearrangement joins TRBV5-4 to TRBJ2-5; 12 bases are a match to TRBD2. V gave up 7 bases and J gave up 1 base; unmatched junction bases: 2. The CDR3 is made up of 14 amino acids. Germline CDR1 is SGHNT and CDR2 is YYREEE (reference sequence). The CDR3 DNA is TGTGCCAGCGGGGGACTAGCGGGCCAAGAGACCCAGTACTTC. Protein: CASGGLAGQETQYF.

This rearrangement joins TRBV9 to TRBJ2-7; a possible D gene is TRBD1 (5 bases). Germline CDR1 SGDLS, CDR2 YYNGEE. V lost 1 base and J 5 bases, leaving 13 bases between the germline ends. The CDR3 spans 14 residues. CDR3 loop: CASSVSGFQNEQYF. The CDR3 DNA reads as TGTGCCAGCAGCGTATCAGGGTTCCAGAACGAGCAGTACTTC.

This clone was picked up one time. The gene calls are TRBV4-1 and TRBJ1-4; 9 positions match TRBD1. The CDR3 has 15 residues. Germline V gene lookup returns CDR1 MGHRA and CDR2 YSYEKL. The ends lost 1 base at V and 5 bases at J; junction bases unmatched: 2. CDR3 loop: CASSQAGTGNEKLFF. The CDR3 nucleotides are TGCGCCAGCAGCCAAGCCGGGACAGGGAATGAAAAACTGTTTTTT.

Details on this clone: The sample contains more than one DNA sequence encoding this CDR3. The V gene is TRBV9, the J gene TRBJ1-5; TRBD1 is a possible D gene (6 bases). This CDR3 comprises 14 residues. The V and J ends lost 5 bases and 0 bases respectively, with 9 bases between them. Germline V lookup: CDR1 SGDLS, CDR2 YYNGEE. This CDR3 reads CASSRGASNQPQHF. The CDR3 DNA reads as TGTGCCAGCAGTCGGGGGGCTAGCAATCAGCCCCAGCATTTT.

This chain connects TRBV6-6 to TRBJ1-1, with D uncertain. There are 12 residues in the CDR3. Deletions cut 6 bases from V and 4 bases from J, with 9 bases between. Germline loops: CDR1 MNHNY, CDR2 SVGAGI (reference sequence). In nucleotides, the CDR3 is TGTGCCAGCAGGGTGGGGAGCACTGAAGCTTTCTTT. Translated: CASRVGSTEAFF.